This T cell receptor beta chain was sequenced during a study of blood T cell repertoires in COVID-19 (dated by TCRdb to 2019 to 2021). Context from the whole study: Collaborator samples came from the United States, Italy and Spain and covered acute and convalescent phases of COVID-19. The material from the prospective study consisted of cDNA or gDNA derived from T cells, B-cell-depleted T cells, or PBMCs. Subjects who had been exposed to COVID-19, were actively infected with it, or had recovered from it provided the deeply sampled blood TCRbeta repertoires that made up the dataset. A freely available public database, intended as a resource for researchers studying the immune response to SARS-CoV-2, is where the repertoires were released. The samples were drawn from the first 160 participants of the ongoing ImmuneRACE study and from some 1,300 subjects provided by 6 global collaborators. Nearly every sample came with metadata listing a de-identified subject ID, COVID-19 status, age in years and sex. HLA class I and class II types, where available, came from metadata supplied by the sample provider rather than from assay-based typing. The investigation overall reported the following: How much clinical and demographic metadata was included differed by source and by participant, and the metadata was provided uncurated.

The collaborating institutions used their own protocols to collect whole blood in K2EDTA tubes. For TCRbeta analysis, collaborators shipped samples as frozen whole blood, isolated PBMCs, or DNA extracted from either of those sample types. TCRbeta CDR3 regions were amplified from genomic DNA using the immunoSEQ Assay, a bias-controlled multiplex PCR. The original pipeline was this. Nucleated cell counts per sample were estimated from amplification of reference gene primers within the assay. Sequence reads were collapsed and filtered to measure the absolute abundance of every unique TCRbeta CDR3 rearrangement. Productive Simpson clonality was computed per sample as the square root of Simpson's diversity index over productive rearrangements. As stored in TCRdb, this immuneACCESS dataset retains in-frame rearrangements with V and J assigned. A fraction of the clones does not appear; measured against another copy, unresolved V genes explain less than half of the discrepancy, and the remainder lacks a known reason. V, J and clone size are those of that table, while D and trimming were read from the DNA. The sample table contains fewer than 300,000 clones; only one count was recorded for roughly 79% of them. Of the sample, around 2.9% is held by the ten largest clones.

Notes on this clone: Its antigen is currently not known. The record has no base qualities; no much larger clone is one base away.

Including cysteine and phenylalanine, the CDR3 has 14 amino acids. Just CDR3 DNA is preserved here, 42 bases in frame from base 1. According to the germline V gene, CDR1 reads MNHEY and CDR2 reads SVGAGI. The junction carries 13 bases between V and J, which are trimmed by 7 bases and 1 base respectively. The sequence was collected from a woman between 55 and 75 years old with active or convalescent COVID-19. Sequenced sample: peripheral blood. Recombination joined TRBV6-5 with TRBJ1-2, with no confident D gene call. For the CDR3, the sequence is CASMVTRINYGYTF. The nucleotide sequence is TGTGCCAGCATGGTAACGCGGATTAACTATGGCTACACCTTC.